The clone carrying this TCR beta chain came up many times. The antigen remains unidentified. The data originate from a study of blood T cells in healthy people across ages. The study's findings and limits: Older individuals had lower TCR beta diversity per million T cells (the decline was roughly linear). Total diversity from one million sequenced T cells was likely underestimated.

A J-beta primer mix and a sample-barcoded 5' primer were used in a second PCR of about 7 to 11 cycles. TCRdb analysed the 5' RACE reads with MiXCR anew, one entry per CDR3 protein. The sample shows 550,000 to 700,000 distinct CDR3 sequences, 27% of them seen only once. Collection of approximately 9.3 milliliters of peripheral blood was performed for each donor. Germline V gene data show CDR1 as SGHVS and CDR2 as FNYEAQ. The CDR3 is made up of 17 amino acids. V was shortened by 1 base and J by 1 base, with 14 bases between the two germline ends. The chain has TRBV7-6 and TRBJ2-1; D is ambiguous. The sequenced sample was blood. The receptor was derived from a woman aged 70-85 years in good health. The CDR3 sequence: CASSLVQAGLSYNEQFF. The CDR3 DNA is TGTGCCAGCAGCTTAGTTCAGGCAGGTCTTTCCTACAATGAGCAGTTCTTC. The variable domain in full, completed from reference TRBV7-6 and TRBJ2-1, reads GAGVSQSPRYKVTKRGQDVALRCDPISGHVSLYWYRQALGQGPEFLTYFNYEAQQDKSGLPNDRFSAERPEGSISTLTIQRTEQRDSAMYRCASSLVQAGLSYNEQFFGPGTRLTVL.